The 7 T cell receptor beta chains given below trace back to one sample, sequenced in a study of blood T cell repertoires in COVID-19. Profiling relied on immunoSEQ multiplex PCR, and the TCRdb table lists in-frame clones only, not all of them. The profile shows around 480,000 clones, about nine tenths of them singletons. Sequencing was carried out using PBMCs or T cells enriched from blood (not recorded which). These receptors all stem from a woman aged 18-30 years who had recovered from COVID-19.

The chain employs TRBV9 and TRBJ1-1; no firm D call. This CDR3 is 13 amino acids long. V lost 4 bases to trimming and J lost 6 bases, with 13 bases between them. Germline V lookup: CDR1 SGDLS, CDR2 YYNGEE. The CDR3 here is CASSSEVRAEAFF. The CDR3 DNA reads TGTGCCAGCAGCTCGGAGGTCCGGGCTGAAGCTTTCTTT.

The J gene is TRBJ2-1, the V gene TRBV5-1; 7 positions match TRBD1. Germline V gene data show CDR1 as SGHRS and CDR2 as YFSETQ. After removal of 0 bases from V and 8 bases from J, the junction contained 5 bases not matched to a gene. The CDR3 is 14 amino acids. The CDR3 DNA reads as TGCGCCAGCAGCTTGGACAGGGGTGGGGATGAGCAGTTCTTC. Translation: CASSLDRGGDEQFF.

This chain uses TRBV28 with TRBJ1-1; TRBD1 matches 7 bases. Germline values: CDR1 MDHEN, CDR2 SYDVKM. The CDR3 runs to 13 residues. J was trimmed by 4 bases and V by 8 bases; bases with no gene match: 7. CDR3 in DNA: TGTGCCAGCGGCCAGGGGGAGATCACTGAAGCTTTCTTT. The encoded protein is CASGQGEITEAFF.

The chain joins TRBV19 to TRBJ1-1; D perhaps matches TRBD1 (6 bases). Germline V gene data show CDR1 as LNHDA and CDR2 as SQIVND (reference sequence). The V and J ends lost 6 bases and 4 bases respectively, with 12 bases between them. The CDR3 is 13 residues long. The CDR3 here is CASSSDRSTEAFF. In nucleotides, the CDR3 is TGTGCCAGTAGCTCGGACAGAAGCACTGAAGCTTTCTTT. Combining the CDR3 with reference TRBV19 and TRBJ1-1 gives the whole variable domain DGGITQSPKYLFRKEGQNVTLSCEQNLNHDAMYWYRQDPGQGLRLIYYSQIVNDFQKGDIAEGYSVSREKKESFPLTVTSAQKNPTAFYLCASSSDRSTEAFFGQGTRLTVV.

The chain employs TRBV18 and TRBJ2-3; TRBD1 aligns across 12 bases. Trimming cost V 6 bases and J 3 bases; bases outside gene matches: 10. CDR1 is KGHSH, CDR2 LQKENI, per germline. This CDR3 has 17 amino acids. CDR3 in amino acids: CASSLGQGASNTDTQYF. The DNA of the CDR3 is TGTGCCAGCTCCCTGGGACAGGGGGCCTCTAATACAGATACGCAGTATTTT.

This clone has more than one count but fewer than ten. The rearrangement links TRBV2 to TRBJ1-2; D is unclear. The CDR3 is 13 amino acids. V lost 9 bases, J lost 7 bases, and 18 bases lay in between. Germline assignment: CDR1 SNHLY and CDR2 FYNNEI. CDR3 protein: CARDSRTYGGYTF. The CDR3 DNA sequence: TGTGCCAGGGATTCTAGAACGTACGGTGGCTACACCTTC.

The chain is built from TRBV10-2 and TRBJ2-1; TRBD1 might be the D (6 bases). CDR3 length: 16 amino acids. V gave up 2 bases and J gave up 9 bases, with 20 bases separating them. Germline V CDR1 and CDR2: WSHSY, SAAADI. CDR3 in DNA: TGCGCCAGCAGTGAGCTCACAGGGCCCACTTATAGTGAGCAGTTCTTC. The encoded protein is CASSELTGPTYSEQFF.